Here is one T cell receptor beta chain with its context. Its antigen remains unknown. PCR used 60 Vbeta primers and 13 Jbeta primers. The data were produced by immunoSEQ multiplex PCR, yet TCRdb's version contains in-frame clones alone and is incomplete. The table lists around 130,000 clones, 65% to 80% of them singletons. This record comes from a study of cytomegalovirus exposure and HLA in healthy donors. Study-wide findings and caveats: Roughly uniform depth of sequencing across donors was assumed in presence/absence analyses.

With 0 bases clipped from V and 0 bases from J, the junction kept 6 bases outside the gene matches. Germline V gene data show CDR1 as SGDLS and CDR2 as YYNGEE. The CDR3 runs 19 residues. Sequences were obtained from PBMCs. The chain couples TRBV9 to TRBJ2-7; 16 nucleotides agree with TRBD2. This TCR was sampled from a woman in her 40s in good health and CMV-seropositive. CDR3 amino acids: CASSVGVGTSGRDSYEQYF. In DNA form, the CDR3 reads TGTGCCAGCAGCGTAGGCGTAGGGACTAGCGGGAGGGACTCCTACGAGCAGTACTTC.